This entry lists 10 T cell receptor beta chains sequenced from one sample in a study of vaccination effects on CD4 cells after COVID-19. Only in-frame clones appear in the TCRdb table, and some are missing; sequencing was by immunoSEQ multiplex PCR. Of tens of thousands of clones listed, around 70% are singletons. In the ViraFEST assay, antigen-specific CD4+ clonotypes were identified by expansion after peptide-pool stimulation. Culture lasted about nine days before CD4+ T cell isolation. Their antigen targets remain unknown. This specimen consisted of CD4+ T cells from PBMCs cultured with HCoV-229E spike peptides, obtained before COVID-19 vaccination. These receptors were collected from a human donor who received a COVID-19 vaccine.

DNA of the CDR3: TGTGCCAGCAGGGCCGAAGGAGATACGCAGTATTTT. Protein sequence: CASRAEGDTQYF. The chain is built from TRBV2 and TRBJ2-3, with D hard to call. CDR1 and CDR2 from the germline V gene are SNHLY and FYNNEI. The V end lost 6 bases, the J end lost 5 bases, and 9 bases lay between the germline ends. The CDR3 runs 12 residues.

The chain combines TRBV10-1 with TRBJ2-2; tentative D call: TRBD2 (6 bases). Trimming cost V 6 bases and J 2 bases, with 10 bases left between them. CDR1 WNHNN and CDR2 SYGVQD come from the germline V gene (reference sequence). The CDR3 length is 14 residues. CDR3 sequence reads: CASRGLLNTGELFF. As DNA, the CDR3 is TGCGCCAGCAGAGGACTACTAAACACCGGGGAGCTGTTTTTT.

CDR3 protein: CAWSVLGTNGEKLFF. CDR3 sequence (DNA): TGTGCCTGGAGTGTACTCGGGACCAACGGTGAAAAACTGTTTTTT. The chain carries TRBV30 and TRBJ1-4; TRBD1 is a possible D gene (5 bases). Looked up from germline, CDR1 is GTSNPN and CDR2 is SVGIG (reference sequence). The V end was cut by 0 bases, the J end by 7 bases, with 15 bases between. This CDR3 is built from 15 residues.

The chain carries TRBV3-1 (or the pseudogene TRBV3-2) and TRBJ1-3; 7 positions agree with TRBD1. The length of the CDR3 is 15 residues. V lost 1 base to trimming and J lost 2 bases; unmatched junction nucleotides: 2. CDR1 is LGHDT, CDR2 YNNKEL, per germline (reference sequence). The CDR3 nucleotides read TGTGCCAGCAGCCAAGCCACAGGGGCTGGAAACACCATATATTTT. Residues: CASSQATGAGNTIYF.

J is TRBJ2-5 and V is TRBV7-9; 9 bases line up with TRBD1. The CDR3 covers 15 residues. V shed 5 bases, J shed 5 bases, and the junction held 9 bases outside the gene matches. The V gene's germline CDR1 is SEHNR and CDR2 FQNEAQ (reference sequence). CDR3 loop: CASSQGDREEETQYF. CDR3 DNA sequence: TGTGCCAGCAGCCAAGGGGACAGGGAGGAGGAGACCCAGTACTTC.

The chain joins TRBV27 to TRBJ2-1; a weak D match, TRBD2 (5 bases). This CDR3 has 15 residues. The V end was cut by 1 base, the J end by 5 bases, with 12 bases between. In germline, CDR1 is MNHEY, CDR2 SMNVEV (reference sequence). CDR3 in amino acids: CASSLFAGPHNEQFF. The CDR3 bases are TGTGCCAGCAGTTTATTTGCGGGTCCCCACAATGAGCAGTTCTTC.

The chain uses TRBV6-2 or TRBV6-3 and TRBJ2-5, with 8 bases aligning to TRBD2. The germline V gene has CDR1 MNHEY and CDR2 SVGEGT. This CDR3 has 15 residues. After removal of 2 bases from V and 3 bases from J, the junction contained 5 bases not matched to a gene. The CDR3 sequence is CASSYPRGEKETQYF. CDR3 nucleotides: TGTGCCAGCAGTTACCCGCGGGGGGAAAAAGAGACCCAGTACTTC.

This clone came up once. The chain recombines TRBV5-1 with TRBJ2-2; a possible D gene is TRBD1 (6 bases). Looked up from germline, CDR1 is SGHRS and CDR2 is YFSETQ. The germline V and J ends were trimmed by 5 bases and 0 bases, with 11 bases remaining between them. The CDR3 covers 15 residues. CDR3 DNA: TGCGCCAGCAGTACAGGGTCCCCGAACACCGGGGAGCTGTTTTTT. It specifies CASSTGSPNTGELFF.

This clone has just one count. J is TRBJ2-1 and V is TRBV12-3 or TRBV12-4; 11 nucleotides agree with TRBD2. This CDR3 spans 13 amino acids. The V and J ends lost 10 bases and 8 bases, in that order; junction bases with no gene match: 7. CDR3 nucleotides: TGTGCCACCTCCGGGACTAGCGGCGATGAGCAGTTCTTC. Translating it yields CATSGTSGDEQFF.

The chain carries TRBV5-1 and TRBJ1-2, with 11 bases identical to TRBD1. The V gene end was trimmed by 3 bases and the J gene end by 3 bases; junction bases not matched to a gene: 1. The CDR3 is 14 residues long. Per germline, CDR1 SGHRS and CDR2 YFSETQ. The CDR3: CASSSGQGDYGYTF. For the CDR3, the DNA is TGCGCCAGCAGCTCGGGACAGGGGGACTATGGCTACACCTTC.